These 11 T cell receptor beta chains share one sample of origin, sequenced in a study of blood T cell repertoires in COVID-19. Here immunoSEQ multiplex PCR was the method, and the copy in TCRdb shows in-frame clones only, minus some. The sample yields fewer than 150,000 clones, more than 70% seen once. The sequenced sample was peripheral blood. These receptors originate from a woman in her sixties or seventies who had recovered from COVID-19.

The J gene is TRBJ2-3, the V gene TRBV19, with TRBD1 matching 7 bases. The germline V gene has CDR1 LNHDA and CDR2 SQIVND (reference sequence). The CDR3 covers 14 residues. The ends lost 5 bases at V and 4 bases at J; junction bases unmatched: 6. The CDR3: CASSSYRGPDTQYF. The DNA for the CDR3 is TGTGCCAGTAGTTCGTACAGGGGTCCAGATACGCAGTATTTT.

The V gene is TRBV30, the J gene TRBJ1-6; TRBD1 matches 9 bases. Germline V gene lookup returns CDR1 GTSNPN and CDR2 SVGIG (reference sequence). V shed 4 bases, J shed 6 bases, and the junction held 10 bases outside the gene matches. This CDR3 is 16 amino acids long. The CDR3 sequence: CAWKGTGTGSNSPLHF. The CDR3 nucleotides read TGTGCCTGGAAGGGGACCGGGACAGGGTCTAATTCACCCCTCCACTTT. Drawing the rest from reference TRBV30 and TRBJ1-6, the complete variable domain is SQTIHQWPATLVQPVGSPLSLECTVEGTSNPNLYWYRQAAGRGLQLLFYSVGIGQISSEVPQNLSASRPQDRQFILSSKKLLLSDSGFYLCAWKGTGTGSNSPLHFGNGTRLTVT.

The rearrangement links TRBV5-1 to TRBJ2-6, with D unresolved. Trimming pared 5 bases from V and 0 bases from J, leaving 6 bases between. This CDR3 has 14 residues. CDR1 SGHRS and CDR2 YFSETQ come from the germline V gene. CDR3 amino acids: CASRTTSGANVLTF. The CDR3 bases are TGCGCCAGCAGAACTACCTCTGGGGCCAACGTCCTGACTTTC.

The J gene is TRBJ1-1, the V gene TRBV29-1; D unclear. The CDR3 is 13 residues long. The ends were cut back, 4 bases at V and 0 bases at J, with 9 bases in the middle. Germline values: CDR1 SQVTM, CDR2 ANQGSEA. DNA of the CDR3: TGCAGCGTTGCGAACAGCTTGAACACTGAAGCTTTCTTT. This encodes CSVANSLNTEAFF.

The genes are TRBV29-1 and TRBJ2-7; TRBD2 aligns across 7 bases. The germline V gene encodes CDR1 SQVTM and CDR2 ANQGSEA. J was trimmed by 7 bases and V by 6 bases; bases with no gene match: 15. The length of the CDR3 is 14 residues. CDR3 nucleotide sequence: TGCAGCGTCGCGACTGGGGTGGCGGGAGCTGAGCAGTACTTC. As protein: CSVATGVAGAEQYF.

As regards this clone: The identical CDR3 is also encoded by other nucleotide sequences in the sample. The CDR3 protein is CASSRTGNSYEQYF. The CDR3 DNA is TGCGCCAGCAGCCGGACAGGCAACTCCTACGAGCAGTACTTC. V usage is TRBV4-3 and J usage is TRBJ2-7; 7 bases line up with TRBD1. The ends lost 4 bases at V and 0 bases at J; junction bases unmatched: 3. Germline values: CDR1 LGHNA, CDR2 YSLEER. The CDR3 runs 14 residues.

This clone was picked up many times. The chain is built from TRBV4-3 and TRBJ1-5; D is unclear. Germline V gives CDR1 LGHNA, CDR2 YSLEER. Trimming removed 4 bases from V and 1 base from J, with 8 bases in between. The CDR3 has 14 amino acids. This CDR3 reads CASSLDTSNQPQHF. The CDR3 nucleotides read TGCGCCAGCAGCCTCGACACGAGCAATCAGCCCCAGCATTTT.

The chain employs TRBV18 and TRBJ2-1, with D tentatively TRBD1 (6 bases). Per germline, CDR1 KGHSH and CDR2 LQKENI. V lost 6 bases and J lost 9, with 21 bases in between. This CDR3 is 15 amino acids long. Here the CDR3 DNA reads TGTGCCAGCTCCCGACAGGTTGGGTCTGGGAGTGAGCAGTTCTTC. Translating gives CASSRQVGSGSEQFF.

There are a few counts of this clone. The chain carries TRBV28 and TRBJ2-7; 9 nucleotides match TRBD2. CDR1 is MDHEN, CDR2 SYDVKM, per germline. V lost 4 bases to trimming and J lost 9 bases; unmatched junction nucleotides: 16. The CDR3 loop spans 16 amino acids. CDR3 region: CASSSNRLAESLGQYF. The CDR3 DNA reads TGTGCCAGCAGTTCAAATCGACTAGCGGAGTCCCTTGGGCAGTACTTC.

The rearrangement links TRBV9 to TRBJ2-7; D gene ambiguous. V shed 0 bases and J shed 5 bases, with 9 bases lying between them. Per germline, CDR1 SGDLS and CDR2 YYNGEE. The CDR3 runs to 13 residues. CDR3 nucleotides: TGTGCCAGCAGCGTAGCTATTAGTAACGAGCAGTACTTC. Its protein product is CASSVAISNEQYF.

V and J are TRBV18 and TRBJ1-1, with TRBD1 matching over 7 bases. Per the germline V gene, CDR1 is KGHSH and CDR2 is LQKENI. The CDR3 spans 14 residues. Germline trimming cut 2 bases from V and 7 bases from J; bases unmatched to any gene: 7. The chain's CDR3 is CASSPTAGGGEAFF. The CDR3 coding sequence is TGTGCCAGCTCACCAACGGCAGGGGGAGGTGAAGCTTTCTTT.